The rows below give T cell receptor beta chains drawn from one sample of a study of CD8+ T cells in alopecia areata. Here immunoSEQ multiplex PCR was the method, and the copy in TCRdb shows in-frame clones only, minus some. This sample has 200,000 to 250,000 clones, with 64% found just once. Sequencing used CD4+ T cells sorted from blood, obtained at week 4, from a patient treated with tofacitinib. The receptors come from a human donor with alopecia areata. Both conserved end residues are part of each CDR3. The D gene is left open where the match is weak. Size is omitted from some rows. Given values are once, few, many or a class for expanded clones.

clone size,V gene,J gene,D gene,CDR3 DNA,CDR3 protein
few,TRBV5-6,TRBJ2-7,-,TGTGCCAGCAGCTCAAGGAGAGAGCAGTACTTC,CASSSRREQYF
-,TRBV29-1,TRBJ2-7,-,TGCAGCGTGTCGAGAGGCCCCTACGAGCAGTACTTC,CSVSRGPYEQYF
-,TRBV4-1,TRBJ2-3,-,TGCGCCAGCAGCCCTGGACAGTCAGATACGCAGTATTTT,CASSPGQSDTQYF
-,TRBV2,TRBJ1-1,-,TGTGCCAGCAGTTCGGACAGGAACACTGAAGCTTTCTTT,CASSSDRNTEAFF
-,TRBV30,TRBJ2-1,TRBD2,TGTGCCTGGAGTGTACAAAGCGGGGGCAACAATGAGCAGTTCTTC,CAWSVQSGGNNEQFF
-,TRBV6-5,TRBJ2-5,TRBD2,TGTGCCAGCAGTTTAGGACTAGCAGGAACCCAGTACTTC,CASSLGLAGTQYF
few,TRBV15,TRBJ1-4,-,TGTGCCACCAGCAGAGAAGGGTCTAATGAAAAACTGTTTTTT,CATSREGSNEKLFF
-,TRBV4-1,TRBJ1-5,TRBD1,TGCGCCAGCAGCCAGGAGGGACAGATCCATCAGCCCCAGCATTTT,CASSQEGQIHQPQHF
-,TRBV27,TRBJ1-2,TRBD1,TGTGCCAGCAGTCCCCGGACAGGGGCTTATGGCTACACCTTC,CASSPRTGAYGYTF
few,TRBV29-1,TRBJ1-2,-,TGCAGCGTTACAGAGGCCCCAAGGAATGGCTACACCTTC,CSVTEAPRNGYTF
-,TRBV5-1,TRBJ2-5,TRBD1,TGCGCCAGCAGCTTATACCTCGGACAGGATGCATCAGAGACCCAGTACTTC,CASSLYLGQDASETQYF
-,TRBV9,TRBJ1-2,TRBD1,TGTGCCAGCAGCCCCCGGACAGGGGAAGGTCTTGGCTACACCTTC,CASSPRTGEGLGYTF
-,TRBV5-1,TRBJ2-3,-,TGCGCCAGCAGCAGTTCTACCCAGCGCACAGATACGCAGTATTTT,CASSSSTQRTDTQYF
-,TRBV7-2,TRBJ2-3,-,TGTGCCAGCAGCTACGCCCGGGGTACGCAGTATTTT,CASSYARGTQYF
-,TRBV5-6,TRBJ1-2,TRBD1,TGTGCCAGCAGCTTTGACAGGGAAAACGGCTACACCTTC,CASSFDRENGYTF
-,TRBV5-7,TRBJ2-3,-,TGTGCCAGCAGCTTTTCCTGGGGAATGTATTTT,CASSFSWGMYF
-,TRBV18,TRBJ1-1,TRBD1,TGTGCCAGCTCACCAGGACAGGGAAGCACTGAAGCTTTCTTT,CASSPGQGSTEAFF
-,TRBV7-9,TRBJ2-7,TRBD1,TGTGCCAGCAGCTCCGACAGGGGCTACGAGCAGTACTTC,CASSSDRGYEQYF
-,TRBV7-2,TRBJ2-3,TRBD1,TGTGCCAGCAGGCTAAGACAGGGTGGCGATACGCAGTATTTT,CASRLRQGGDTQYF
-,TRBV5-1,TRBJ2-1,-,TGCGCCAGCAGCGTAATGGGAGCGGCAAATGAGCAGTTCTTC,CASSVMGAANEQFF
once,TRBV5-1,TRBJ2-5,-,TGCGCCAGCAGCTTGTATCCCCAAGAGACCCAGTACTTC,CASSLYPQETQYF
-,TRBV5-1,TRBJ2-7,-,TGCGCCAGCAGAGAGTCCTACGAGCAGTACTTC,CASRESYEQYF
-,TRBV5-6,TRBJ2-7,-,TGTGCCAGCAGCTTCGCCGACAGGGACTATTACGAGCAGTACTTC,CASSFADRDYYEQYF
-,TRBV2,TRBJ2-6,-,TGTGCCAGCAGTGAAGGAGAGCGCTCTGGGGCCAACGTCCTGACTTTC,CASSEGERSGANVLTF
few,TRBV7-2,TRBJ2-1,TRBD2,TGTGCCAGCAGCGCACAACCCCTAGCGGGGGACCATGAGCAGTTCTTC,CASSAQPLAGDHEQFF
-,TRBV7-2,TRBJ1-6,-,TGTGCCAGCAGCTTAGCACAGGGTTTTTATAATTCACCCCTCCACTTT,CASSLAQGFYNSPLHF
-,TRBV29-1,TRBJ2-5,TRBD2,TGCAGCGGGATGGCGGGGGTCCAAGAGACCCAGTACTTC,CSGMAGVQETQYF
-,TRBV30,TRBJ2-7,-,TGTGCCGGACGCAGGGGAGTAGCCTACGAGCAGTACTTC,CAGRRGVAYEQYF
few,TRBV13,TRBJ2-3,TRBD2,TGTGCCAGCAGCTCTTCGACTAGCGGGGGGCCAGATACGCAGTATTTT,CASSSSTSGGPDTQYF
-,TRBV29-1,TRBJ2-1,-,TGCAGCGTTCGCCCACAGTGGAGGCTTCGGGACAATGAGCAGTTCTTC,CSVRPQWRLRDNEQFF
few,TRBV7-9,TRBJ2-5,-,TGTGCCAGCAGCTTCGGTAACTCAGGAGAGACCCAGTACTTC,CASSFGNSGETQYF
-,TRBV9,TRBJ1-1,TRBD1,TGTGCCAGCAGCGCAGGGGGGCGCGGCACTGAAGCTTTCTTT,CASSAGGRGTEAFF
-,TRBV7-2,TRBJ2-5,-,TGTGCCAGCAGCTTTATCACGGAGACCCAGTACTTC,CASSFITETQYF
once,TRBV7-9,TRBJ1-5,-,TGTGCCAGCAGCTTAGGTGGGGGCCTGTATCAGCCCCAGCATTTT,CASSLGGGLYQPQHF
-,TRBV30,TRBJ2-5,-,TGTGCCTGGAGCAGAGGGAGCATCCAAGAGACCCAGTACTTC,CAWSRGSIQETQYF
once,TRBV6-1,TRBJ2-2,TRBD1,TGTGCCAGCAGTGAAGGGACAGGGGGTACCGGGGAGCTGTTTTTT,CASSEGTGGTGELFF
-,TRBV5-6,TRBJ1-6,-,TGTGCCAGCAGCTTCGGGGACCGAACAATAGCTTCACCCCTCCACTTT,CASSFGDRTIASPLHF
few,TRBV29-1,TRBJ1-2,-,TGCAGCGTTGGGGACGGAACTAACTATGGCTACACCTTC,CSVGDGTNYGYTF
many,TRBV23-1,TRBJ1-1,-,TGCGCCAGCAGTCAACCCAGGTACACTGAAGCTTTCTTT,CASSQPRYTEAFF
-,TRBV2,TRBJ1-1,-,TGTGCCAGCAGTGGGGATTTGAGCACTGAAGCTTTCTTT,CASSGDLSTEAFF
-,TRBV5-1,TRBJ1-1,-,TGCGCCAGCAGCTTGGTGGGCACTGAAGCTTTCTTT,CASSLVGTEAFF
few,TRBV30,TRBJ1-6,-,TGTGCCTGGACGTATGGCCGCTATAATTCACCCCTCCACTTT,CAWTYGRYNSPLHF
-,TRBV29-1,TRBJ2-2,-,TGCAGCGTTGCGGTGGTAGGGGGAGTAGCCGGGGAGCTGTTTTTT,CSVAVVGGVAGELFF
-,TRBV23-1,TRBJ1-6,TRBD1,TGCGCCAGCACCCTAGGACAGGACGGGGTTCCTTTACCCCTCCACTTT,CASTLGQDGVPLPLHF
many,TRBV5-1,TRBJ2-1,-,TGCGCCAGCAGCTTGGAAGGGACTTTGTCGGGCAATGAGCAGTTCTTC,CASSLEGTLSGNEQFF
-,TRBV29-1,TRBJ2-5,-,TGCAGCAACTCACCCTCGGAATGGGGGGCTCAGGAGACCCAGTACTTC,CSNSPSEWGAQETQYF
-,TRBV5-8,TRBJ1-1,-,TGTGCCAGCAGCTTGATGGAGAACACTGAAGCTTTCTTT,CASSLMENTEAFF
-,TRBV19,TRBJ2-2,-,TGTGCCAGTAGTTCCTGGACCGGGACCGGGGAGCTGTTTTTT,CASSSWTGTGELFF
-,TRBV5-1,TRBJ2-3,-,TGCGCCAGCAGCTTAGCCGGGACAGATACGCAGTATTTT,CASSLAGTDTQYF
-,TRBV29-1,TRBJ2-3,-,TGCAGCGTTGGGGGAGTCAAGGATACGCAGTATTTT,CSVGGVKDTQYF
-,TRBV5-1,TRBJ2-2,TRBD2,TGCGCCAGCAGCAGTCTAGCGGGTGCGAACACCGGGGAGCTGTTTTTT,CASSSLAGANTGELFF
-,TRBV29-1,TRBJ2-3,TRBD1,TGCAGCGCGAGGCCCACAGGGGGATCAGATACGCAGTATTTT,CSARPTGGSDTQYF
-,TRBV6-5,TRBJ1-4,-,TGTGCCAGCAGGCTACAAAACCTCGGAGAACTGTTTTTT,CASRLQNLGELFF
-,TRBV9,TRBJ1-2,-,TGTGCCAGCAGCGTAGCTACGGGACCGACTCTCTATGGCTACACCTTC,CASSVATGPTLYGYTF
-,TRBV27,TRBJ2-3,-,TGTGCCAGCAGTTTATCGTTTACCCCACGCACAGATACGCAGTATTTT,CASSLSFTPRTDTQYF
-,TRBV30,TRBJ1-1,TRBD1,TGTGCCTGGAGGGGACAGGGGAGCACTGAAGCTTTCTTT,CAWRGQGSTEAFF
-,TRBV27,TRBJ1-6,-,TGTGCCAGCAGTTACCAGCCCTATAATTCACCCCTCCACTTT,CASSYQPYNSPLHF
-,TRBV5-1,TRBJ1-2,TRBD1,TGCGCCAGCAGCTTCGACGGACAGGGGAATGGCTACACCTTC,CASSFDGQGNGYTF
-,TRBV15,TRBJ1-6,TRBD1,TGTGCCACCCGAACAGGGGTGAATTCACCCCTCCACTTT,CATRTGVNSPLHF